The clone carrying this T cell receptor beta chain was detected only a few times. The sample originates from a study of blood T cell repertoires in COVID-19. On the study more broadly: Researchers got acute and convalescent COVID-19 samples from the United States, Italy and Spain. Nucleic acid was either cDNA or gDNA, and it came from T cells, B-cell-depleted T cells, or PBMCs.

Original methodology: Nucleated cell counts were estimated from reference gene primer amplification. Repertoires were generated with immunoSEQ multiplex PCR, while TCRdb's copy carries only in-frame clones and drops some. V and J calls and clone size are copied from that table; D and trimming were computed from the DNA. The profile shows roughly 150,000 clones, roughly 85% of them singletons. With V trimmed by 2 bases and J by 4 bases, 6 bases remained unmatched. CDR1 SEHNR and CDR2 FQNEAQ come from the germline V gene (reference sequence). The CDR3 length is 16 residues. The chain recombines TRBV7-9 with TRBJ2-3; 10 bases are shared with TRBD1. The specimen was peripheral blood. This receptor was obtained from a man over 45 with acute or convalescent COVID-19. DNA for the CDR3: TGTGCCAGCAGCTTATTTCGGACAGGGGGTTCAGATACGCAGTATTTT. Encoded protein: CASSLFRTGGSDTQYF.